One sample yielded the 26 T cell receptor beta chains listed below, sequenced in a study of blood T cell repertoires in COVID-19. The assay was immunoSEQ multiplex PCR, and TCRdb's table has in-frame clones only and misses some. The sample contains 200,000 or so clones, around 83% of which appear only once. Source material: PBMCs or T cells enriched from blood (not recorded which). These receptors originate from a woman aged 40 to 50 with acute COVID-19.

To note about this clone: This same CDR3 is encoded by further DNA sequences in the sample. CDR3 amino acids: CASSSSSYEQYF. The CDR3, as DNA: TGTGCCAGCAGCTCTAGCTCCTACGAGCAGTACTTC. The chain is built from TRBV5-6 and TRBJ2-7; D gene ambiguous. Per germline, CDR1 SGHDT and CDR2 YYEEEE. Trimming removed 3 bases from V and 0 bases from J, with 4 bases in between. The CDR3 has 12 residues.

The rearrangement uses TRBV28 and TRBJ2-7; no firm D call. V was pared by 3 bases and J by 1 base, with 10 bases between. The germline gives CDR1 MDHEN, CDR2 SYDVKM. This CDR3 comprises 14 residues. CDR3 sequence reads: CASSLLKLSYEQYF. The DNA for the CDR3 is TGTGCCAGCAGTTTGCTTAAGCTTTCCTACGAGCAGTACTTC.

J is TRBJ1-3 and V is TRBV3-1 (or the pseudogene TRBV3-2); 7 nucleotides agree with TRBD1. The CDR3 has 17 amino acids. Losses at the gene ends were 3 bases for V and 2 bases for J; bases not matched to a gene: 10. CDR1 LGHDT and CDR2 YNNKEL come from the germline V gene (reference sequence). The CDR3 is CASSHLLGGTAGNTIYF. The CDR3 bases are TGTGCCAGCAGCCACCTATTAGGAGGGACAGCTGGAAACACCATATATTTT.

This clone was counted a few times. The chain uses TRBV27 and TRBJ2-6; no firm D call. Germline CDR1 is MNHEY and CDR2 is SMNVEV (reference sequence). V was cut by 0 bases and J by 0 bases, with 12 bases left in between. This CDR3 has 18 residues. The chain's CDR3 is CASSLSTPSLSGANVLTF. CDR3 nucleotide sequence: TGTGCCAGCAGTTTATCGACCCCTAGTCTCTCTGGGGCCAACGTCCTGACTTTC.

The chain carries TRBV4-1 and TRBJ1-2; TRBD1 aligns across 9 bases. The germline V gene has CDR1 MGHRA and CDR2 YSYEKL. The CDR3 has 14 amino acids. Trimming took 2 bases from V and 7 from J; bases not matched to a gene: 5. The CDR3 sequence: CASSQPDRGVGYTF. The CDR3, as DNA: TGCGCCAGCAGCCAACCGGACAGGGGAGTTGGCTACACCTTC.

This clone has only one observation. This chain links TRBV7-9 with TRBJ2-6; no definite D call. The CDR3 covers 16 residues. Per the germline V gene, CDR1 is SEHNR and CDR2 is FQNEAQ (reference sequence). Trimming stripped 0 bases from V and 4 bases from J, with 10 bases between. CDR3 bases: TGTGCCAGCAGCTTAGCTCCCAGGTCCGGGGCCAACGTCCTGACTTTC. Protein: CASSLAPRSGANVLTF.

This clone was counted a few times. The V and J genes are TRBV7-6 and TRBJ1-1; D gene uncertain. With 5 bases removed from V and 1 base from J, the gap between germline ends came to 11 bases. Per germline, CDR1 SGHVS and CDR2 FNYEAQ. The CDR3 sequence is 14 residues long. CDR3 DNA sequence: TGTGCCAGCAGCCCGCGCCGCGGGAACACTGAAGCTTTCTTT. Protein product: CASSPRRGNTEAFF. The full variable domain, completed using reference TRBV7-6 and TRBJ1-1, is GAGVSQSPRYKVTKRGQDVALRCDPISGHVSLYWYRQALGQGPEFLTYFNYEAQQDKSGLPNDRFSAERPEGSISTLTIQRTEQRDSAMYRCASSPRRGNTEAFFGQGTRLTVV.

This rearrangement joins TRBV29-1 to TRBJ1-2; weak D call: TRBD1 (6 bases). The CDR3 covers 15 residues. V lost 7 bases and J lost 7, with 25 bases in between. CDR1 is SQVTM, CDR2 ANQGSEA, per germline. CDR3 sequence (DNA): TGCAGCGGTGGCGAAGGGGGTTTAGACCCTCGTGGCTACACCTTC. Protein: CSGGEGGLDPRGYTF.

V and J are TRBV9 and TRBJ1-3; the D is unclear. This CDR3 is built from 16 residues. Trimming took 0 bases from V and 0 from J, leaving 10 bases between them. Germline V gene sequence: CDR1 SGDLS, CDR2 YYNGEE. The DNA of the CDR3 is TGTGCCAGCAGCGTAGAAGTACACGTCTCTGGAAACACCATATATTTT. Its protein product is CASSVEVHVSGNTIYF.

The chain has TRBV6-2 or TRBV6-3 and TRBJ1-1; D may be TRBD1 (5 bases). With 2 bases removed from V and 4 bases from J, the gap between germline ends came to 11 bases. Germline V gene data show CDR1 as MNHEY and CDR2 as SVGEGT. There are 14 residues in the CDR3. The CDR3 reads CASSYGDWGTEAFF. DNA for the CDR3: TGTGCCAGCAGTTACGGGGACTGGGGCACTGAAGCTTTCTTT.

The chain recombines TRBV6-2 or TRBV6-3 with TRBJ1-1; D gene ambiguous. Trimming removed 0 bases at V and 6 bases at J, with 11 bases between. Germline loops: CDR1 MNHEY, CDR2 SVGEGT. The CDR3 has 14 amino acids. The CDR3 coding sequence is TGTGCCAGCAGTTACTCGGTCCCGGGAGCTGAAGCTTTCTTT. It specifies CASSYSVPGAEAFF.

V usage is TRBV19 and J usage is TRBJ2-3, with D unresolved. The CDR3 contains 13 residues. From germline, CDR1 is LNHDA and CDR2 SQIVND (reference sequence). V lost 1 base and J lost 5, with 7 bases in between. The CDR3 sequence is CASSIVPIDTQYF. Written as DNA, the CDR3 is TGTGCCAGTAGTATAGTCCCCATAGATACGCAGTATTTT.

This sequence joins TRBV6-6 and TRBJ2-3; the match to TRBD2 covers 13 bases. This CDR3 has 17 residues. The J segment lost 4 bases and the V segment lost 5 bases, leaving 9 bases of the junction unmatched. Germline loops: CDR1 MNHNY, CDR2 SVGAGI (reference sequence). CDR3 amino acids: CASSPGLAGVKADTQYF. The DNA of the CDR3 is TGTGCCAGCAGTCCCGGACTAGCGGGGGTCAAGGCAGATACGCAGTATTTT.

The V and J genes are TRBV5-6 and TRBJ2-6, with D perhaps TRBD1 (6 bases). Germline CDR1 is SGHDT and CDR2 is YYEEEE. V lost 4 bases, J lost 10 bases, and 12 bases lay in between. CDR3 length equals 13 residues. The CDR3 here is CASSLQGVNVLTF. The DNA of the CDR3 is TGTGCCAGCAGCCTACAGGGAGTGAACGTCCTGACTTTC. Combining the CDR3 with reference TRBV5-6 and TRBJ2-6 gives the whole variable domain DAGVTQSPTHLIKTRGQQVTLRCSPKSGHDTVSWYQQALGQGPQFIFQYYEEEERQRGNFPDRFSGHQFPNYSSELNVNALLLGDSALYLCASSLQGVNVLTFGAGSRLTVL.

This clone has only one observation. The CDR3 DNA reads TGCGCCAGCAGCCAAGATTCTGGCATTCAGGCTTTCTTT. It codes for CASSQDSGIQAFF. The chain recombines TRBV4-3 with TRBJ1-1; no reliable D call. The V gene lost 0 bases and the J gene lost 11 bases, with 13 bases spanning the gap. Germline lookup yields CDR1 LGHNA and CDR2 YSLEER. This CDR3 is 13 amino acids long.

The chain joins TRBV3-1 (or the pseudogene TRBV3-2) to TRBJ2-1, with 14 bases aligning to TRBD2. Unmatched junction bases numbered 9, after V lost 4 bases and J lost 10 bases. The CDR3 consists of 16 residues. Germline V gene sequence: CDR1 LGHDT, CDR2 YNNKEL (reference sequence). The CDR3 spells CASSPGLAGGLGEQFF. The CDR3 DNA sequence: TGTGCCAGCAGCCCCGGACTAGCGGGAGGTTTAGGGGAGCAGTTCTTC.

This clone came up once. The chain employs TRBV14 and TRBJ1-4; maybe TRBD1 (6 bases). The CDR3 has 15 amino acids. Germline V lookup: CDR1 SGHDN, CDR2 FVKESK. Trimming stripped 4 bases from V and 8 bases from J, with 17 bases between. This CDR3 reads CASSLSGGPGEKLFF. The CDR3 nucleotides are TGTGCCAGCAGCCTATCCGGGGGGCCGGGCGAAAAACTGTTTTTT.

The V call is TRBV28, the J call TRBJ2-1, with a tentative D call TRBD2 (6 bases). This CDR3 is built from 16 residues. V was pared by 6 bases and J by 0 bases, with 15 bases between. Germline CDR1 and CDR2: MDHEN and SYDVKM. CDR3: CASRGSSASSYNEQFF. Written as DNA, the CDR3 is TGTGCCAGCAGGGGGTCTAGCGCTAGCTCCTACAATGAGCAGTTCTTC.

The chain recombines TRBV28 with TRBJ1-2, with D unresolved. This CDR3 is built from 12 residues. Germline CDR1 is MDHEN and CDR2 is SYDVKM. Trimming took off 6 bases at V and 1 base at J, with 6 bases between the two ends. Here the CDR3 DNA reads TGTGCCAGCAGCCCAGATAACTATGGCTACACCTTC. Translating it yields CASSPDNYGYTF.

The CDR3 sequence: CASRASGTANSPLHF. The CDR3 bases are TGTGCCAGTAGGGCTAGCGGGACAGCCAATTCACCCCTCCACTTT. This sequence joins TRBV19 and TRBJ1-6; 7 positions agree with TRBD1. The CDR3 totals 15 residues. Germline V CDR1 and CDR2: LNHDA, SQIVND (reference sequence). Losses at the gene ends were 6 bases for V and 7 bases for J; bases not matched to a gene: 9.

This chain connects TRBV5-5 to TRBJ2-1, with TRBD2 matching over 14 bases. Looked up from germline, CDR1 is SGHKS and CDR2 is YYEKEE (reference sequence). The CDR3 loop spans 15 amino acids. With V trimmed by 5 bases and J by 12 bases, 10 bases remained unmatched. The CDR3 sequence: CASSSGTSGSWVQFF. CDR3 bases: TGTGCCAGCAGTTCCGGGACTAGCGGGAGTTGGGTGCAGTTCTTC.

The J gene is TRBJ1-1, the V gene TRBV7-8; D gene ambiguous. Trimming took off 6 bases at V and 9 bases at J, with 17 bases between the two ends. This CDR3 contains 13 residues. Looked up from germline, CDR1 is SGHVS and CDR2 is FQNEAQ. The CDR3 DNA sequence: TGTGCCAGCAGATCCTTGGAGGACCCTAAAGCTTTCTTT. This codes for CASRSLEDPKAFF.

V gene TRBV14 combines with J gene TRBJ2-3; 7 positions agree with TRBD2. V dropped 1 base and J dropped 2; count of bases not matched to a gene: 6. The CDR3 has 16 amino acids. Germline V gives CDR1 SGHDN, CDR2 FVKESK. The CDR3 sequence is CASSQVSSGHTDTQYF. The CDR3 DNA reads TGTGCCAGCAGCCAAGTCTCTAGCGGACACACAGATACGCAGTATTTT.

The genes are TRBV27 and TRBJ1-5, with TRBD1 matching 7 bases. Germline V gene data show CDR1 as MNHEY and CDR2 as SMNVEV (reference sequence). J lost 1 base, V lost 1 base, and 7 bases had no gene match. The CDR3 is made up of 17 amino acids. For the CDR3, the DNA is TGTGCCAGCAGTTTATTTCACAGAGGGGGCAGCAATCAGCCCCAGCATTTT. Translated: CASSLFHRGGSNQPQHF.

V is TRBV28 and J is TRBJ1-3, with D possibly being TRBD1 (5 bases). The CDR3 consists of 18 residues. Germline loops: CDR1 MDHEN, CDR2 SYDVKM. Trimming cost V 3 bases and J 4 bases, with 22 bases left between them. The CDR3 DNA reads TGTGCCAGCAGTTTTGAATTTAGGGGTCGGTTGTCGGGAAACACCATATATTTT. Its translation is CASSFEFRGRLSGNTIYF.

The rearrangement uses TRBV28 and TRBJ2-6; TRBD2 might be the D (5 bases). The V and J ends lost 4 bases and 1 base respectively, with 20 bases between them. In germline, CDR1 is MDHEN, CDR2 SYDVKM. This CDR3 spans 19 amino acids. For the CDR3, the DNA is TGTGCCAGCAGTTCCAGGAGGCGGATTACCGAATCTGGGGCCAACGTCCTGACTTTC. This gives the protein CASSSRRRITESGANVLTF. The variable domain in full, with the rest retrieved from reference TRBV28 and TRBJ2-6, is DVKVTQSSRYLVKRTGEKVFLECVQDMDHENMFWYRQDPGLGLRLIYFSYDVKMKEKGDIPEGYSVSREKKERFSLILESASTNQTSMYLCASSSRRRITESGANVLTFGAGSRLTVL.